This section outlines one T cell receptor beta chain sequence together with its context. Its antigen is not identified. The data stem from a study of tumor and adjacent non-tumor tissue in lung cancer. Whole-study findings and limits: Compared with tumor, normal lung showed significantly lower TCR diversity. Shorter survival was associated with higher TCR diversity in tumors.

Germline V gene data show CDR1 as SNHLY and CDR2 as FYNNEI. V dropped 4 bases and J dropped 4 bases, with 13 bases sitting between them. The CDR3 covers 14 residues. A modified ARM-PCR protocol with three rounds of nested PCR amplified TCRbeta. TCRdb recomputed calls from the multiplex PCR reads with MiXCR, one row per CDR3 protein. The sample includes some 74,000 distinct CDR3 sequences, about two thirds of them seen just once. The template was RNA from unsorted bulk tissue. This receptor was obtained from a woman in her 40s with non-small cell lung cancer. The sequencing sample was made of lung tumor tissue. The rearrangement links TRBV2 to TRBJ1-1, with D unresolved. Here the CDR3 reads CASSVRETTTEAFF. The CDR3 DNA is TGTGCCAGCAGTGTGAGGGAAACGACCACTGAAGCTTTCTTT.